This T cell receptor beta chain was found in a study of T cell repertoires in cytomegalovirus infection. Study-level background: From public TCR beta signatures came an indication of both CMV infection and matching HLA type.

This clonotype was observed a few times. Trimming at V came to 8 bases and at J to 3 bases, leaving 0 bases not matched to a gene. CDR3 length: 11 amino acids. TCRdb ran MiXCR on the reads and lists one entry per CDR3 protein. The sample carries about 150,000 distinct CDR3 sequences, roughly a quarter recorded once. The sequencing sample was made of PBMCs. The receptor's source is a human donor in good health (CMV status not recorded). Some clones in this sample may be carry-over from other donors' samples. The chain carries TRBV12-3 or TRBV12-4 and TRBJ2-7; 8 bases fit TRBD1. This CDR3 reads CASGTGYEQYF. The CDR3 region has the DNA TGTGCCAGCGGGACAGGCTACGAGCAGTACTTC.